This TCR beta chain stems from a study of chemoradiotherapy in HPV16-positive cancers. Some clones are missing from TCRdb's copy, which holds only in-frame ones; the method was immunoSEQ multiplex PCR. The sample lists nearly 35,000 clones, about 90% occurring once. Trimming took off 3 bases at V and 0 bases at J, with 17 bases between the two ends. The CDR3 is made up of 17 amino acids. Germline V lookup: CDR1 MNHEY, CDR2 SMNVEV (reference sequence). Sequenced material: blood, taken from a patient who underwent chemoradiotherapy. The source is a human donor with HPV-associated anogenital cancer. The chain is built from TRBV27 and TRBJ1-1; D not resolved. In DNA, the CDR3 is TGTGCCAGCAGTTTCAGGATAGCAGGTCGTATGAACACTGAAGCTTTCTTT. Translation: CASSFRIAGRMNTEAFF.